This TCR beta chain was captured in a study of glioma-infiltrating T cells. The CDR3 contains 16 residues. V was clipped by 5 bases and J by 8 bases; unmatched bases: 11. CDR1 and CDR2 (germline): MDHEN, SYDVKM. TCR alpha and beta CDR3 regions were amplified from RNA using iRepertoire nested multiplex PCR. TCRdb analysed the multiplex PCR reads with MiXCR anew, one entry per CDR3 protein. The data contain 300,000 to 400,000 distinct CDR3 sequences, around 45% of them seen just once; the ten biggest clones take up around 12%. The receptor's source is a human donor with low-grade glioma or glioblastoma, undergoing nonglioma brain surgery, or in good health (not recorded which). Sequences were obtained from glioma tissue, nonneoplastic brain tissue, or PBMCs (not recorded which). The V gene is TRBV28, the J gene TRBJ1-6; 8 positions agree with TRBD1. CDR3 loop: CASSPVRQGKDSPLHF. CDR3 bases: TGTGCCAGCAGTCCGGTTAGACAGGGGAAGGATTCACCCCTCCACTTT.